The present TCR beta chain was sequenced within a study of OX40 agonist ivuxolimab in advanced cancers. Per germline, CDR1 SGHTA and CDR2 FQGNSA. With 5 bases clipped from V and 3 bases from J, the junction kept 5 bases outside the gene matches. The CDR3 is 16 residues long. The protocol was immunoSEQ multiplex PCR, while the TCRdb copy is restricted to in-frame clones and leaves out a portion. This repertoire shows around 50,000 clones, approximately 90% found once; its top ten account for roughly 43%. Anyone with autoimmune disease history or systemic immunosuppression was excluded. Baseline, cycle 4 day 1, and cycle 7 day 1 were the blood sampling points.

The sequence was obtained from an adult with an advanced solid tumor such as melanoma, head and neck, liver or kidney cancer. Specimen: CD4+ or CD8+ T cells sorted from blood, collected in a trial of the OX40 agonist ivuxolimab. The V gene is TRBV7-2, the J gene TRBJ1-6; the match to TRBD1 covers 9 bases. For the CDR3, the DNA is TGTGCCAGCAGCCGGGACAGGGAGTTCTATAATTCACCCCTCCACTTT. Residues: CASSRDREFYNSPLHF.